The rows below give T cell receptor beta chains drawn from one sample of a study of blood T cell repertoires in COVID-19. Libraries were prepared by immunoSEQ multiplex PCR; TCRdb keeps only in-frame clonotypes and omits some of them. The sample shows about 230,000 clones, about 84% of them seen only once. Sequenced: PBMCs or T cells enriched from blood (not recorded which). These TCRs come from a man between 60 and 75 years old who had recovered from COVID-19. Each CDR3 is given with its conserved first and last residue. A D gene is named only where the DNA matches it firmly. Rows give clone size only sometimes, using once, few, many, or a class for an expanded clone.

>15|TRBJ1-1|NA|once|TRBV10-3
TGTGCCATCAGTGAGTTGGGCAGTCAGAACACTGAAGCTTTCTTT
CAISELGSQNTEAFF
>13|TRBJ2-5|NA|NA|TRBV11-3
TGTGCCAGCAGCTTATATCAGGGAGAGACCCAGTACTTC
CASSLYQGETQYF
>15|TRBJ1-4|NA|NA|TRBV15
TGTGCCACCAGCAGACTCCGTCAGGGCAGAGAAAAACTGTTTTTT
CATSRLRQGREKLFF
>17|TRBJ1-6|NA|NA|TRBV2
TGTGCCAGCAGTGTATCTGGGGGCAGCTCCTATAATTCACCCCTCCACTTT
CASSVSGGSSYNSPLHF
>15|TRBJ1-2|TRBD1|NA|TRBV6-5
TGTGCCAGCAGTTCCATTCTCGACAGGGACTATGGCTACACCTTC
CASSSILDRDYGYTF
>15|TRBJ1-4|TRBD1|once|TRBV7-8
TGTGCCAGCAGCCGAGACAGGGGACCGAATGAAAAACTGTTTTTT
CASSRDRGPNEKLFF
>13|TRBJ2-7|NA|NA|TRBV6-6
TGTGCCAGCAGTACAGCAGTGTCCTACGAGCAGTACTTC
CASSTAVSYEQYF
>14|TRBJ2-7|NA|NA|TRBV6-2/TRBV6-3
TGTGCCAGCAGTTACAGTAGGGGAACCTACGAGCAGTACTTC
CASSYSRGTYEQYF
>15|TRBJ2-5|NA|NA|TRBV3-1/TRBV3-2
TGTGCCAGCAGCCACCAGACAGATTACCAAGAGACCCAGTACTTC
CASSHQTDYQETQYF
>15|TRBJ2-3|TRBD1|few|TRBV5-1
TGCGCCAGCAGCTTGGCGCAGGGGGCAATAGATACGCAGTATTTT
CASSLAQGAIDTQYF
>14|TRBJ1-1|NA|few|TRBV5-1
TGCGCCAGCAGCTTGGAACTCGGTCGGACTGAAGCTTTCTTT
CASSLELGRTEAFF
>14|TRBJ1-4|NA|NA|TRBV2
TGTGCCAGCCTCCCGGCCGCGCGAGGAGAAAAACTGTTTTTT
CASLPAARGEKLFF
>14|TRBJ1-5|NA|NA|TRBV6-4
TGTGCCAGCAGGACCGGGACTGCGAATCAGCCCCAGCATTTT
CASRTGTANQPQHF
>12|TRBJ1-2|NA|NA|TRBV2
TGTGCCAGCAGCTTGACAGGCCGTGGCTACACCTTC
CASSLTGRGYTF
>15|TRBJ2-1|NA|NA|TRBV4-2
TGTGCCAGCAGCCAAGATCTGGGTGGGGGCAGTGAGCAGTTCTTC
CASSQDLGGGSEQFF
>15|TRBJ1-2|TRBD1|NA|TRBV5-6
TGTGCCAGCAGCTTGTTTCAGGGGGCACACTATGGCTACACCTTC
CASSLFQGAHYGYTF
>12|TRBJ1-1|TRBD1|once|TRBV5-8
TGTGCCAGCAGCAACAACAGGGGTGAAGCTTTCTTT
CASSNNRGEAFF
>15|TRBJ2-1|NA|once|TRBV15
TGTGCCACCAGCAGAGCCAGTGGGAGTAACAATGAGCAGTTCTTC
CATSRASGSNNEQFF
>17|TRBJ1-1|TRBD1|NA|TRBV7-8
TGTGCCAGCAGCCCTAAGGGTCAGGGGGCTAAGAGTACTGAAGCTTTCTTT
CASSPKGQGAKSTEAFF
>15|TRBJ2-3|TRBD2|NA|TRBV5-8
TGTGCCAGCAGCCCCAGTAGCGGGGTACCAGATACGCAGTATTTT
CASSPSSGVPDTQYF
>13|TRBJ2-1|TRBD1|once|TRBV6-5
TGTGCCAGCAGCCTGGACAGGGGCAATGAGCAGTTCTTC
CASSLDRGNEQFF
>14|TRBJ1-2|NA|NA|TRBV4-3
TGCGCCAGCAGCCGAAAAGGGGCAGAATATGGCTACACCTTC
CASSRKGAEYGYTF
>16|TRBJ1-2|TRBD1|NA|TRBV7-9
TGTGCCAGCAGCTTAGTTTCCGGGACAGGGTACTATGGCTACACCTTC
CASSLVSGTGYYGYTF
>14|TRBJ2-7|NA|NA|TRBV2
TGTGCCAGCACCCCCGGGGACACTCCCTACGAGCAGTACTTC
CASTPGDTPYEQYF
>12|TRBJ1-2|NA|NA|TRBV19
TGTGCCAGTAGTTCGGGGACTTTTGGCTACACCTTC
CASSSGTFGYTF
>16|TRBJ1-2|NA|NA|TRBV11-3
TGTGCCAGCAGCTTTGGAGGCTCGGGCGAGGACTATGGCTACACCTTC
CASSFGGSGEDYGYTF
>14|TRBJ1-3|TRBD1|NA|TRBV6-5
TGTGCCAGCACCCAGGGGGCTCCTGGAAACACCATATATTTT
CASTQGAPGNTIYF
>18|TRBJ2-3|TRBD2|NA|TRBV7-2
TGTGCCAGCAGCCTACAGACTAGCGGGGGGGCGAACACAGATACGCAGTATTTT
CASSLQTSGGANTDTQYF
>17|TRBJ1-3|TRBD1|NA|TRBV18
TGTGCCAGCTCACCGGCGCGTCAGGGGGCGGCTGGAAACACCATATATTTT
CASSPARQGAAGNTIYF
>15|TRBJ2-5|NA|NA|TRBV29-1
TGCAGCGTTGGCCCTCCCGGGGGGCTGTCAGGGACCCAGTACTTC
CSVGPPGGLSGTQYF
>14|TRBJ1-1|NA|NA|TRBV6-5
TGTGCCAGCAGTTACGGGCCCAAGAACACTGAAGCTTTCTTT
CASSYGPKNTEAFF
>14|TRBJ2-7|TRBD1|NA|TRBV5-1
TGCGCCAGCAGCTCACAGGGGGAGAGCTACGAGCAGTACTTC
CASSSQGESYEQYF
>16|TRBJ1-3|NA|NA|TRBV5-6
TGTGCCAGCAGCTATCTTGCTTCGGGCTCTGGAAACACCATATATTTT
CASSYLASGSGNTIYF
>17|TRBJ2-1|NA|NA|TRBV11-3
TGTGCCAGCAGCTTCCGAGCCGTAGGACAGCTATACAATGAGCAGTTCTTC
CASSFRAVGQLYNEQFF
>17|TRBJ2-3|TRBD1|NA|TRBV10-3
TGTGCCATCAGTGGGGGAACTTCAGGGGGCAGCACAGATACGCAGTATTTT
CAISGGTSGGSTDTQYF
>14|TRBJ1-5|NA|NA|TRBV19
TGTGCCAGTAGTATAGGCTTCAGGAATCAGCCCCAGCATTTT
CASSIGFRNQPQHF
>14|TRBJ1-1|NA|NA|TRBV6-9
TGTGCCAGCAGTTCCAATACTCTGAACACTGAAGCTTTCTTT
CASSSNTLNTEAFF
>14|TRBJ1-2|NA|NA|TRBV6-5
TGTGCCAGCAGCAGACAGACCGCTAACTATGGCTACACCTTC
CASSRQTANYGYTF
>14|TRBJ1-2|TRBD1|NA|TRBV2
TGTGCCAGCAGTATATCCGGGACAGAGAGCGGCTACACCTTC
CASSISGTESGYTF
>15|TRBJ1-5|NA|NA|TRBV9
TGTGCCAGCAGCGTAGACGAGGGTGGAAATCAGCCCCAGCATTTT
CASSVDEGGNQPQHF
>15|TRBJ2-1|TRBD1|NA|TRBV27
TGTGCCAGCAGTTTTTCCGGGACAGAGTACAATGAGCAGTTCTTC
CASSFSGTEYNEQFF